This TCR beta chain was captured by sequencing in a study of T cells after yellow fever vaccination. This clonotype was seen many times. Its matching antigen is unknown. UMIs and a universal primer site were added when TCR cDNA was made by 5'RACE template switching. TCRdb called the 5' RACE reads again in MiXCR, with one record for every CDR3 protein. The sample lists about 330,000 distinct CDR3 sequences, around 6.8% occurring once. With V trimmed by 1 base and J by 4 bases, 2 bases remained unmatched. The CDR3 loop spans 15 amino acids. The V gene's germline CDR1 is SGHRS and CDR2 YFSETQ. Study findings and constraints: Once the booster was given, most primary-vaccination clones reappeared, at about 96% for CD4 and over 70% for CD8. Weaker overall was a secondary response that nonetheless peaked faster, on day 5 versus 15.

The chain joins TRBV5-1 to TRBJ2-5, with 12 bases aligning to TRBD1. Sequenced material: PBMCs, taken roughly seven weeks after the first yellow fever vaccination. The TCR sequence derives from a man younger than 35 who received the YFV17D yellow fever vaccine. CDR3 sequence (DNA): TGCGCCAGCAGCTTGTGGGACAGGGGGCTAGAGACCCAGTACTTC. It codes for CASSLWDRGLETQYF. Variable domain in full (rest from reference TRBV5-1 and TRBJ2-5): KAGVTQTPRYLIKTRGQQVTLSCSPISGHRSVSWYQQTPGQGLQFLFEYFSETQRNKGNFPGRFSGRQFSNSRSEMNVSTLELGDSALYLCASSLWDRGLETQYFGPGTRLLVL.